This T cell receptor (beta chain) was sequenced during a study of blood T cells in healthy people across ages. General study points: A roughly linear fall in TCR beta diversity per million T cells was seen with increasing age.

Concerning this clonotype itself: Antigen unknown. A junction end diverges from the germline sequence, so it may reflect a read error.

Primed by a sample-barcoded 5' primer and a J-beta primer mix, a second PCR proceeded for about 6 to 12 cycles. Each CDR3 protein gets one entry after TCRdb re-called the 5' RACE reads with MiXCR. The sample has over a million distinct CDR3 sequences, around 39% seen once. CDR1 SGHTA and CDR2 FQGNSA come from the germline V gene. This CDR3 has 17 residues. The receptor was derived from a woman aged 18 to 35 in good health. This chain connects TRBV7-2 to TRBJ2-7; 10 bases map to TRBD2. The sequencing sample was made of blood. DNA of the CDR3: TGTGCCAGCAGCCTAGCCATGACTAGCGGGTCTTTCTACGAGCAGTACTTC. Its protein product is CASSLAMTSGSFYEQYF.